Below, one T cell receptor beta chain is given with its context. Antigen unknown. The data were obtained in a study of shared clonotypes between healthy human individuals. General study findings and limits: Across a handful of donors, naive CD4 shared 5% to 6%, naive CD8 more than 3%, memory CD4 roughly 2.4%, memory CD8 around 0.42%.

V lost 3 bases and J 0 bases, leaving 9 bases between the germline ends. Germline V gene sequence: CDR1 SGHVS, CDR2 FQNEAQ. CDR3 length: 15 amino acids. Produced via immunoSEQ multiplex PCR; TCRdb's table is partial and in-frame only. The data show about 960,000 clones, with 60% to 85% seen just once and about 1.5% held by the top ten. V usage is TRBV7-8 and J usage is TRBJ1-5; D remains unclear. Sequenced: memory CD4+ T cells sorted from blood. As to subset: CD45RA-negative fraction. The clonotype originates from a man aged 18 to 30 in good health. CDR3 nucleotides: TGTGCCAGCAGCTTTCTTTCCAGTAGCAATCAGCCCCAGCATTTT. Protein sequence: CASSFLSSSNQPQHF.